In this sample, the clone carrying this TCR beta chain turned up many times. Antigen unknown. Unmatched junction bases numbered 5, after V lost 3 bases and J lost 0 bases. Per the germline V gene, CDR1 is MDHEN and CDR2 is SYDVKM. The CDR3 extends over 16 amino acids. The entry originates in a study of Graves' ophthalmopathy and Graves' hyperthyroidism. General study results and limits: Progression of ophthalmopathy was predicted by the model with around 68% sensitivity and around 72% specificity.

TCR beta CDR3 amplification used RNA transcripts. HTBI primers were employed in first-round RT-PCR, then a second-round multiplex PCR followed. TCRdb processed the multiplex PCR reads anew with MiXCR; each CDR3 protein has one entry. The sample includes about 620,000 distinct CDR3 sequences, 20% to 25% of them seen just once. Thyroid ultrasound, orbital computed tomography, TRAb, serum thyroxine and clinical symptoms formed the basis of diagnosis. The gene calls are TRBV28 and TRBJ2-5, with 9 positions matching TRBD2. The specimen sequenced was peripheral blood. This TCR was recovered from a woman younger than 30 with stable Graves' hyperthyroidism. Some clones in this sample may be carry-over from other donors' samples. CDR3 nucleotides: TGTGCCAGCAGTTTGGTTGGACTAGCGTACCAAGAGACCCAGTACTTC. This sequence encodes CASSLVGLAYQETQYF. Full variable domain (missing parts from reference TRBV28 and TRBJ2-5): DVKVTQSSRYLVKRTGEKVFLECVQDMDHENMFWYRQDPGLGLRLIYFSYDVKMKEKGDIPEGYSVSREKKERFSLILESASTNQTSMYLCASSLVGLAYQETQYFGPGTRLLVL.